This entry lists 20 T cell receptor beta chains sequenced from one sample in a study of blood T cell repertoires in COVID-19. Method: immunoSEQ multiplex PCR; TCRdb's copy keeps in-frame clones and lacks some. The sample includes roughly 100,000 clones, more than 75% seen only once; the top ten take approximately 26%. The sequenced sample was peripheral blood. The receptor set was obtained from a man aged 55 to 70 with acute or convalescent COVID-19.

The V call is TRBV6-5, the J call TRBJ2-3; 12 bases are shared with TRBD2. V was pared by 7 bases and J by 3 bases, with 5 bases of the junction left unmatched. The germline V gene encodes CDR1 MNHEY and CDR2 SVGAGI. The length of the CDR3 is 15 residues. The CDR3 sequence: CASTLAGGPTDTQYF. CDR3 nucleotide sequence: TGTGCCAGCACCCTAGCGGGAGGGCCGACAGATACGCAGTATTTT.

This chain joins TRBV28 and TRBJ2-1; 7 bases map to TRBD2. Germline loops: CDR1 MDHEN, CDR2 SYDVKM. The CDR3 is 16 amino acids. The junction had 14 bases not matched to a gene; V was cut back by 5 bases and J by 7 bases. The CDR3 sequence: CASSGRDLASPNEQFF. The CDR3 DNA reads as TGTGCCAGCAGTGGGAGGGATCTGGCGAGCCCTAATGAGCAGTTCTTC.

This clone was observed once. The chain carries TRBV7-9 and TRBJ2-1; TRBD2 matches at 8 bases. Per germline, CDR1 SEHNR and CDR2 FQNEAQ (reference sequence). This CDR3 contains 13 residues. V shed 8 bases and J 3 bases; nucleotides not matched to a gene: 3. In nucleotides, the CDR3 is TGTGCCAGCGCGGGGGGATTCTACAATGAGCAGTTCTTC. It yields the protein CASAGGFYNEQFF.

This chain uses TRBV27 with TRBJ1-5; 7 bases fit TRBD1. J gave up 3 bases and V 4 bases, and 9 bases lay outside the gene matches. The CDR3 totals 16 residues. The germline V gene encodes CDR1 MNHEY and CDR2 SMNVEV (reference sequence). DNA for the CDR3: TGTGCCAGCAGTTCCCATGGGCAGGGGGACAATCAGCCCCAGCATTTT. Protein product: CASSSHGQGDNQPQHF.

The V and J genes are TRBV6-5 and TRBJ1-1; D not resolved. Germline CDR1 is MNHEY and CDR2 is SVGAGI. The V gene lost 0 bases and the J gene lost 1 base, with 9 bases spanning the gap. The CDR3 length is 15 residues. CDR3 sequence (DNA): TGTGCCAGCAGTTACTCCCCCTTGGCGAACACTGAAGCTTTCTTT. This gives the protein CASSYSPLANTEAFF.

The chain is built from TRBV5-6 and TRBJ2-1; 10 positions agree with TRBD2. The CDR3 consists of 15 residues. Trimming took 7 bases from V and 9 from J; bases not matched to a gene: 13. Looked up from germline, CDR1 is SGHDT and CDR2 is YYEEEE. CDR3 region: CASGFWGSGRSEQFF. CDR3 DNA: TGTGCCAGCGGGTTCTGGGGTAGCGGGAGGAGTGAGCAGTTCTTC.

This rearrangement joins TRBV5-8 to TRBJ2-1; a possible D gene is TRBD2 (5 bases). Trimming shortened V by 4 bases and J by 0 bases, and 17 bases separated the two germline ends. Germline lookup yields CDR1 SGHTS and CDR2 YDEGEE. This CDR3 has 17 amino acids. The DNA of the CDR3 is TGTGCCAGCAGCGGTTGGCGCGGGCACAGCTCCTACAATGAGCAGTTCTTC. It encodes CASSGWRGHSSYNEQFF.

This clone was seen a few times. The CDR3 spells CASSPRRDRLDTQYF. In DNA, the CDR3 is TGTGCCAGCAGCCCCCGCCGGGATCGCTTGGATACGCAGTATTTT. The V call is TRBV7-8, the J call TRBJ2-3, with D perhaps matching TRBD2 (5 bases). V shed 5 bases and J shed 6 bases, with 18 bases lying between them. The CDR3 runs to 15 residues. The V gene's germline CDR1 is SGHVS and CDR2 FQNEAQ. The full variable domain, completed using reference TRBV7-8 and TRBJ2-3, is GAGVSQSPRYKVAKRGQDVALRCDPISGHVSLFWYQQALGQGPEFLTYFQNEAQLDKSGLPSDRFFAERPEGSVSTLKIQRTQQEDSAVYLCASSPRRDRLDTQYFGPGTRLTVL.

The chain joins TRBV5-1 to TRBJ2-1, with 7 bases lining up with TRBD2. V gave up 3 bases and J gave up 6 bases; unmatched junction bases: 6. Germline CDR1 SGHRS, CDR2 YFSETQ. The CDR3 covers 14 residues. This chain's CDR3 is CASSSMAGVNEQFF. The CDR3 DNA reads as TGCGCCAGCAGCTCCATGGCGGGAGTCAATGAGCAGTTCTTC.

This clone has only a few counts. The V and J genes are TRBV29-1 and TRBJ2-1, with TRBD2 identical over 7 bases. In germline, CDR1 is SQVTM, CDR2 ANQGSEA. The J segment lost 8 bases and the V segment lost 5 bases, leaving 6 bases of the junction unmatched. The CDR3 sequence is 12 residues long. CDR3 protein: CSVIPGGDEQFF. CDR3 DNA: TGCAGCGTTATTCCGGGAGGCGATGAGCAGTTCTTC.

The CDR3, as DNA: TGTGCCACCAGTGACTACGCCGGGGAGCTGTTTTTT. Translation gives CATSDYAGELFF. The chain joins TRBV24-1 to TRBJ2-2; no clear D. Trimming removed 4 bases from V and 6 bases from J, with 5 bases in between. Germline V gene lookup returns CDR1 KGHDR and CDR2 SFDVKD. This CDR3 is built from 12 residues.

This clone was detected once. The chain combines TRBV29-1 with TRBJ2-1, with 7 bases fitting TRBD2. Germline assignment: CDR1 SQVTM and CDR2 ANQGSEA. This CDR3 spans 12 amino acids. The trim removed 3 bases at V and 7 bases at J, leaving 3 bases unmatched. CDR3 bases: TGCAGCGTTGAGATACTAGCGAATGAGCAGTTCTTC. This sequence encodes CSVEILANEQFF.

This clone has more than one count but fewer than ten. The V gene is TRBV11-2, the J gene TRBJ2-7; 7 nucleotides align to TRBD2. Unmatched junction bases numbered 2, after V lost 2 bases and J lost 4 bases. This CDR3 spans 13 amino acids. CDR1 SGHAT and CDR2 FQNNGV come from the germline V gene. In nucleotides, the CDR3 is TGTGCCAGCAGCTTATCACTAGCGTACGAGCAGTACGTC. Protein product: CASSLSLAYEQYV.

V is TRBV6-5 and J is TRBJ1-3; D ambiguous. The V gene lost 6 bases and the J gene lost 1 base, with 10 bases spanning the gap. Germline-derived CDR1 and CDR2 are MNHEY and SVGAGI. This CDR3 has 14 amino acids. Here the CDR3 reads CASSPARSGNTIYF. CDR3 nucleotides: TGTGCCAGCAGCCCAGCGAGATCTGGAAACACCATATATTTT.

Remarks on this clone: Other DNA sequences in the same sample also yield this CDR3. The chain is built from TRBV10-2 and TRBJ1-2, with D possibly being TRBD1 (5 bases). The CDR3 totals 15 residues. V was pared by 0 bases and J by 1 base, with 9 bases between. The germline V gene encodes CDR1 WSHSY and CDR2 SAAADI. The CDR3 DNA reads TGCGCCAGCAGTGAGTCGGGTAGGGGTAACTATGGCTACACCTTC. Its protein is CASSESGRGNYGYTF.

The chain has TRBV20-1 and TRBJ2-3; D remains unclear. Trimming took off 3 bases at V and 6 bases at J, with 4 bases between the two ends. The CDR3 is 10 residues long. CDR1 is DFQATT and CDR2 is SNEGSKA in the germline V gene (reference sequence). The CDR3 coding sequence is TGCAGTGCTAGTGCTGATACGCAGTATTTT. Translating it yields CSASADTQYF.

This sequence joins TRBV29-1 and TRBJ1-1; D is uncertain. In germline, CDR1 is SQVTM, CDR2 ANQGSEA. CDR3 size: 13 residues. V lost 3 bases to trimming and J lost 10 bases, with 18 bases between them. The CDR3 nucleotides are TGCAGCGTTGATGAGGTGGAATACACCGGAGCTTTCTTT. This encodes CSVDEVEYTGAFF.

The CDR3 region is CASSLVGGDTEAFF. CDR3 bases: TGTGCCAGCAGCTTAGTAGGGGGGGACACTGAAGCTTTCTTT. This chain uses TRBV11-2 with TRBJ1-1; D possibly corresponds to TRBD1 (6 bases). Germline values: CDR1 SGHAT, CDR2 FQNNGV. Trimming left V 1 base short and J 3 bases short, with 9 bases between. CDR3 size: 14 residues.

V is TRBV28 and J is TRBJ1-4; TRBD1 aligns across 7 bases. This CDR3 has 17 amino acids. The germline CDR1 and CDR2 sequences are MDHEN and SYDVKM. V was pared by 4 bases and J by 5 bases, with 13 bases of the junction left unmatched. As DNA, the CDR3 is TGTGCCAGCAGTTCCCCTTCTTCCGGGACAGCCAATGAAAAACTGTTTTTT. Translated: CASSSPSSGTANEKLFF. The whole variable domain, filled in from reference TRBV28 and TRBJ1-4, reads DVKVTQSSRYLVKRTGEKVFLECVQDMDHENMFWYRQDPGLGLRLIYFSYDVKMKEKGDIPEGYSVSREKKERFSLILESASTNQTSMYLCASSSPSSGTANEKLFFGSGTQLSVL.

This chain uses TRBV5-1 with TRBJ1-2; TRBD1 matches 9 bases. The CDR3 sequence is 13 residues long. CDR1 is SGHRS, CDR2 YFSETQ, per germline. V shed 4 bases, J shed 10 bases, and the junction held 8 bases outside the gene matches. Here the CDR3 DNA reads TGCGCCAGCAGCCCCGGACAGGGGAGGGTCTACACCTTC. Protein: CASSPGQGRVYTF. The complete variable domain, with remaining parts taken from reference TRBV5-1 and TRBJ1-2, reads KAGVTQTPRYLIKTRGQQVTLSCSPISGHRSVSWYQQTPGQGLQFLFEYFSETQRNKGNFPGRFSGRQFSNSRSEMNVSTLELGDSALYLCASSPGQGRVYTFGSGTRLTVV.